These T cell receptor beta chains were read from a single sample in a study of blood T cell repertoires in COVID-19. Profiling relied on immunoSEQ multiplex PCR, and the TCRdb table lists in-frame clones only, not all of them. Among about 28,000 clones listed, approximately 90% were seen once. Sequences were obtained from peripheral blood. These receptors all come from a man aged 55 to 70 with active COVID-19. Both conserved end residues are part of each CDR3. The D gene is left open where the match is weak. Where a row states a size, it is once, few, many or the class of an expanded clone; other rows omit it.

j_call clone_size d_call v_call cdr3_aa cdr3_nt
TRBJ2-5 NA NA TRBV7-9 CASSLGSLDAETQYF TGTGCCAGCAGCTTAGGGTCGCTAGATGCAGAGACCCAGTACTTC
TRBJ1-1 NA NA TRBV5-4 CASSLKGREAFF TGTGCCAGCAGCTTGAAGGGGCGGGAAGCTTTCTTT
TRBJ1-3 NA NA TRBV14 CASSPLGPGNTIYF TGTGCCAGCAGCCCCCTGGGGCCTGGAAACACCATATATTTT
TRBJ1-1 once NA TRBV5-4 CASSFDRGVGEAFF TGTGCCAGCAGCTTTGACCGGGGGGTTGGTGAAGCTTTCTTT
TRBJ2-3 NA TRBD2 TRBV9 CASSAGLVGFDTQYF TGTGCCAGCAGCGCGGGACTAGTTGGGTTCGATACGCAGTATTTT
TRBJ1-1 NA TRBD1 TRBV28 CASSSRWRGRHTEAFF TGTGCCAGCAGTTCCCGGTGGAGGGGGCGGCACACTGAAGCTTTCTTT
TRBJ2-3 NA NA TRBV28 CASSPRTSTDTQYF TGTGCCAGCAGTCCACGGACTAGCACAGATACGCAGTATTTT
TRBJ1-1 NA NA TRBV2 CASSEYSTEAFF TGTGCCAGCAGTGAATATAGTACTGAAGCTTTCTTT
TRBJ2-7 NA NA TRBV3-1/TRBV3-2 CASRVGGSYEQYF TGTGCCAGCAGAGTCGGGGGCTCCTACGAGCAGTACTTC
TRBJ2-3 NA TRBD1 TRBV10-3 CAISEVQGAKRTQYF TGTGCCATCAGTGAGGTACAGGGGGCTAAGCGTACGCAGTATTTT
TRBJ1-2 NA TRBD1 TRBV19 CASSPPGTGSRGYGYTF TGTGCCAGTAGTCCGCCCGGGACAGGGTCGAGAGGTTATGGCTACACCTTC
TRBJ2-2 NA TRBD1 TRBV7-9 CASSPWTGNTGELFF TGTGCCAGCAGCCCCTGGACAGGGAACACCGGGGAGCTGTTTTTT
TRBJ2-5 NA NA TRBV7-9 CASSPKTRLGETQYF TGTGCCAGCAGCCCAAAGACACGGTTGGGCGAGACCCAGTACTTC
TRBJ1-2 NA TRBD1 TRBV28 CASSLSDRTYGYTF TGTGCCAGCAGTTTATCGGACAGGACCTATGGCTACACCTTC
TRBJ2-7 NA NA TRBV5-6 CASSSYYEQYF TGTGCCAGCAGCTCGTACTACGAGCAGTACTTC
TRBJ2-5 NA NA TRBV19 CASNQGSETQYF TGTGCCAGTAATCAGGGATCAGAGACCCAGTACTTC
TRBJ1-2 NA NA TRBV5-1 CASSADLTVGYTF TGCGCCAGCAGCGCCGATCTGACAGTCGGCTACACCTTC
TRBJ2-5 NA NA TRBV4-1 CASTGERKTQYF TGCGCCAGCACTGGGGAGCGGAAGACCCAGTACTTC
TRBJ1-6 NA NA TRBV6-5 CASSYSFDRSNSPLHF TGTGCCAGCAGTTACTCTTTCGACAGATCTAATTCACCCCTCCACTTT
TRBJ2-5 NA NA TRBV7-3 CASSSSAGKETQYF TGTGCCAGCAGCTCCAGCGCGGGGAAAGAGACCCAGTACTTC
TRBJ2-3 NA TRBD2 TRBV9 CASSPYLAGGTDTQYF TGTGCCAGCAGCCCCTACCTAGCGGGGGGCACAGATACGCAGTATTTT
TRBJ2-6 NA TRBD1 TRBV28 CATPNRDRVVSGANVLTF TGTGCCACCCCTAACCGGGACAGGGTTGTATCTGGGGCCAACGTCCTGACTTTC
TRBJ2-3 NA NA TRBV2 CASSSNGGARTDTQYF TGTGCCAGCAGTTCCAATGGGGGGGCCCGCACAGATACGCAGTATTTT
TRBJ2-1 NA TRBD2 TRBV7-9 CASSLALAGAYNEQFF TGTGCCAGCAGCTTAGCACTAGCGGGGGCATACAATGAGCAGTTCTTC
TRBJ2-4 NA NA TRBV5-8 CASSLPGGFRNIQYF TGTGCCAGCAGCTTACCAGGGGGGTTCAGGAACATTCAGTACTTC
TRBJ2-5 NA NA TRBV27 CASSLLAKETQYF TGTGCCAGCAGTTTACTAGCGAAAGAGACCCAGTACTTC
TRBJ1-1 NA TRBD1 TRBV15 CATSRVGTANTEAFF TGTGCCACCAGCAGAGTCGGGACAGCGAACACTGAAGCTTTCTTT
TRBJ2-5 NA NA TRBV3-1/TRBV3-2 CASSKDRQTQYF TGTGCCAGCAGCAAGGACAGACAGACCCAGTACTTC
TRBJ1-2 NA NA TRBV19 CASSIRSGNGYTF TGTGCCAGTAGTATCCGGTCAGGGAATGGCTACACCTTC
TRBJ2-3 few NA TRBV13 CASSQGDTQYF TGTGCCAGCAGCCAGGGAGATACGCAGTATTTT
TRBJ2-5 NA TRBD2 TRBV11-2 CASTSGLHQETQYF TGTGCCAGCACTAGCGGCCTCCACCAAGAGACCCAGTACTTC
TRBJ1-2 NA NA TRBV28 CASSDMYGYTF TGTGCCAGTTCTGACATGTATGGCTACACCTTC
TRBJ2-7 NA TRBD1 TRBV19 CASSIRGQGSLYEQYF TGTGCCAGTAGTATCCGAGGACAGGGGAGCTTGTACGAGCAGTACTTC
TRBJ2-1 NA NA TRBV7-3 CASSLDSYNEQFF TGTGCCAGCAGCCTGGACAGTTACAATGAGCAGTTCTTC
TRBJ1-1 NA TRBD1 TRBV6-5 CASTRTGVNTEAFF TGTGCCAGCACCCGAACAGGGGTAAACACTGAAGCTTTCTTT
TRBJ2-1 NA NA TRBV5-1 CASSLGTLNEQFF TGCGCCAGCAGCTTGGGCACTCTAAATGAGCAGTTCTTC
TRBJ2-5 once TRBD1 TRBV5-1 CASSWGTGEETQYF TGCGCCAGCAGCTGGGGGACAGGGGAAGAGACCCAGTACTTC
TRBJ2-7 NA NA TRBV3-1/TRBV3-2 CASRPGGNTPYEQYF TGTGCCAGCAGACCCGGAGGCAACACCCCCTACGAGCAGTACTTC
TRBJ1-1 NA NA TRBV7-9 CASSLGLTTVDNTEAFF TGTGCCAGCAGCTTAGGCCTAACGACAGTTGACAACACTGAAGCTTTCTTT
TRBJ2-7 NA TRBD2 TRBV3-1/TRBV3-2 CASSHLSGGGGSYEQYF TGTGCCAGCAGCCACCTCAGCGGGGGTGGGGGATCCTACGAGCAGTACTTC
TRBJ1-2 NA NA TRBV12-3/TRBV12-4 CASTHGGSGYTF TGTGCCAGCACTCATGGGGGGTCTGGCTACACCTTC
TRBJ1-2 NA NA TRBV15 CATSRGGGYGYTF TGTGCCACCAGCAGAGGGGGCGGCTATGGCTACACCTTC
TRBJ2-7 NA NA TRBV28 CASSMSEQYF TGTGCCAGCAGTATGAGCGAGCAGTACTTC
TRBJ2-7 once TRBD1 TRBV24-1 CASGQRGQGSYEQYF TGTGCCAGCGGGCAGAGGGGACAGGGGTCCTACGAGCAGTACTTC
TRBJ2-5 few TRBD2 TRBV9 CASSVASGGALETQYF TGTGCCAGCAGCGTAGCCAGCGGGGGGGCTTTGGAGACCCAGTACTTC
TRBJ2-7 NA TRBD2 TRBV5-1 CASSSSSGRPYEQYF TGCGCCAGCAGCTCCTCTAGCGGGAGACCCTACGAGCAGTACTTC